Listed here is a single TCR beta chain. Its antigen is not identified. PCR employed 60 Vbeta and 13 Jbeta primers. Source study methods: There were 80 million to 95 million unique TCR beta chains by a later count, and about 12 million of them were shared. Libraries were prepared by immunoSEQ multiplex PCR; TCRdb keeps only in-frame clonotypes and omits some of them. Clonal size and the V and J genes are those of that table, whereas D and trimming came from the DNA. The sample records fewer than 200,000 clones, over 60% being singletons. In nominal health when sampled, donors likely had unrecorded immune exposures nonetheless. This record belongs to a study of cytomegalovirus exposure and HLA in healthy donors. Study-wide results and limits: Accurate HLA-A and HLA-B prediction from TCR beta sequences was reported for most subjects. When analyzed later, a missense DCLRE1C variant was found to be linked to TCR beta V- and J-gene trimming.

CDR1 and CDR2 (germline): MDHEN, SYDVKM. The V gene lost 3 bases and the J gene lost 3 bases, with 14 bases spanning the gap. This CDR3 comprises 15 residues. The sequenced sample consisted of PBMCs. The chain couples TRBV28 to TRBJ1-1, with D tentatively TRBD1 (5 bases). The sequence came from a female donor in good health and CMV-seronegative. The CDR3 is CASSFPGRQDTEAFF. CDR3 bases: TGTGCCAGCAGTTTCCCAGGGCGCCAAGACACTGAAGCTTTCTTT.